The following is a TCR beta chain sequence with its context. Its matching antigen is unknown. These data belong to a study of blood T cells in healthy people across ages. Study information: Capturing about one barcoded beta molecule per two T cells was achieved by template switching.

A second roughly 6 to 11 cycle PCR used barcoded and J-beta primers. TCRdb reprocessed the 5' RACE reads via MiXCR and lists one record per CDR3 protein. The table shows 780,000 or so distinct CDR3 sequences, with about 56% occurring only once. Regarding the study as a whole: Among long-lived donors, naive CD4+ cells were more numerous and diversity higher than in aged donors.

The clonotype originates from a man in his forties in good health. The specimen sequenced was blood.

Here the CDR3 reads CASSLEGLGPDTQYF. For the CDR3, the DNA is TGTGCCAGCAGTTTGGAGGGACTAGGCCCAGATACGCAGTATTTT. V usage is TRBV28 and J usage is TRBJ2-3, with 8 bases identical to TRBD2. Germline assignment: CDR1 MDHEN and CDR2 SYDVKM. The V and J ends lost 3 bases and 4 bases, in that order; junction bases with no gene match: 6. The CDR3 runs to 15 residues.